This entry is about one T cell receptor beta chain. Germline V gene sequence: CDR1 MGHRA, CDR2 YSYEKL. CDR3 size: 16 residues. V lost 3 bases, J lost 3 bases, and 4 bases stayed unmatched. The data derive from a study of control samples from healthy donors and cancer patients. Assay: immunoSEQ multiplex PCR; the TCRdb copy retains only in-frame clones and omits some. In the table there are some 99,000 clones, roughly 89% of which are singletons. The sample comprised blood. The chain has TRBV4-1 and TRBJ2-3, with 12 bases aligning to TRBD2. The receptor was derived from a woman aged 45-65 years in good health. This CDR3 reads CASSQSTSGGTDTQYF. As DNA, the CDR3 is TGCGCCAGCAGCCAGTCGACTAGCGGGGGAACAGATACGCAGTATTTT.